The 26 T cell receptor beta chains below come from one sample, sequenced in a study of T cells in Graves' hyperthyroidism and ophthalmopathy. The TCR beta CDR3 regions underwent amplification using RNA transcripts as the source. First-round RT-PCR with HTBI primers amplified the TCR CDR3 region. Each CDR3 protein is one row after TCRdb ran MiXCR on the multiplex PCR reads. The repertoire holds about 500,000 distinct CDR3 sequences, with 16% as singletons. Source material: blood. These receptors were obtained from a woman younger than 35 with Graves' hyperthyroidism.

The V and J genes are TRBV18 and TRBJ2-1, with 11 bases lining up with TRBD2. The CDR3 is made up of 15 amino acids. The germline gives CDR1 KGHSH, CDR2 LQKENI. V trimming: 8 bases; J trimming: 7 bases; junction bases outside the gene matches: 10. The CDR3 nucleotides read TGTGCCAGCCAGCCTAGCGGGAGGACTGGAAATGAGCAGTTCTTC. Protein product: CASQPSGRTGNEQFF.

Details on this clonotype: A much larger clonotype is one base distant, so this may be a read error. The rearrangement uses TRBV14 and TRBJ2-7, with D perhaps TRBD1 (5 bases). The germline V gene has CDR1 SGHDN and CDR2 FVKESK. The CDR3 is 14 amino acids. V lost 2 bases and J 0 bases, leaving 8 bases between the germline ends. The CDR3 region is CASSQRGISYEQYF. CDR3 DNA sequence: TGTGCCAGCAGCCAAAGGGGTATCTCCTACGAGCAGTACTTC.

This clonotype was counted ten times or more. The chain recombines TRBV6-2 or TRBV6-3 with TRBJ2-1; D not resolved. Trimming pared 6 bases from V and 5 bases from J, leaving 26 bases between. CDR1 MNHEY and CDR2 SVGEGT come from the germline V gene. This CDR3 has 18 amino acids. The CDR3 is CASSSYEARMASNNEQFF. CDR3 DNA: TGTGCCAGCAGCAGTTATGAGGCTCGGATGGCGTCTAACAATGAGCAGTTCTTC.

This sequence joins TRBV6-1 and TRBJ1-6; D may be TRBD1 (5 bases). The germline CDR1 and CDR2 sequences are MNHNS and SASEGT. The CDR3 has 15 amino acids. V lost 2 bases to trimming and J lost 2 bases, with 7 bases between them. The CDR3 DNA reads TGTGCCAGCAGTGAAAGGGGAGCCTATAATTCACCCCTCCACTTT. Translating it yields CASSERGAYNSPLHF.

Many counts were recorded for this clonotype. The chain is built from TRBV7-6 and TRBJ2-7; no clear D gene. The CDR3 length is 12 residues. The V end lost 5 bases, the J end lost 2 bases, and 7 bases lay between the germline ends. Germline values: CDR1 SGHVS, CDR2 FNYEAQ. CDR3 DNA sequence: TGTGCCAGCAGCCCTAATGCCTACGAGCAGTACTTC. Protein sequence: CASSPNAYEQYF.

This clonotype was recorded at least ten times. The V call is TRBV7-9, the J call TRBJ2-7; 9 bases match TRBD1. The ends lost 8 bases at V and 4 bases at J; junction bases unmatched: 9. The CDR3 has 14 residues. The germline V gene has CDR1 SEHNR and CDR2 FQNEAQ (reference sequence). CDR3 DNA: TGTGCCAGCCTAGCCGGGACAGGGATTTACGAGCAGTACTTC. Protein product: CASLAGTGIYEQYF.

This clonotype was seen many times. The gene calls are TRBV3-1 and TRBJ2-1; perhaps TRBD2 as D (5 bases). CDR1 and CDR2 from the germline V gene are LGHDT and YNNKEL (reference sequence). CDR3 length: 16 residues. Trimming took 4 bases from V and 2 from J, leaving 15 bases between them. Here the CDR3 reads CASSRVAAATYNEQFF. The CDR3 DNA reads TGTGCCAGCAGCCGGGTAGCAGCGGCTACCTACAATGAGCAGTTCTTC.

This chain uses TRBV20-1 with TRBJ1-5; weak D call: TRBD1 (6 bases). This CDR3 region has 13 residues. CDR1 is DFQATT, CDR2 SNEGSKA, per germline (reference sequence). The V gene lost 6 bases and the J gene lost 7 bases, with 16 bases spanning the gap. CDR3 amino acids: CSAEGEGGQPQHF. Here the CDR3 DNA reads TGCAGTGCCGAAGGGGAGGGGGGGCAGCCCCAGCATTTT.

This clonotype showed up many times. V gene TRBV24-1 combines with J gene TRBJ1-5; 7 positions match TRBD1. CDR3 size: 17 residues. The V and J ends lost 3 bases and 6 bases, in that order; junction bases with no gene match: 13. The germline V gene encodes CDR1 KGHDR and CDR2 SFDVKD. CDR3 sequence (DNA): TGTGCCACCAGTGATGACCGGGACAGTGGAGTAAGTCAGCCCCAGCATTTT. Its protein is CATSDDRDSGVSQPQHF.

In this sample, this clonotype turned up many times. J is TRBJ1-1 and V is TRBV7-8; no clear D. CDR3 size: 15 residues. Germline-derived CDR1 and CDR2 are SGHVS and FQNEAQ. The V and J ends lost 3 bases and 0 bases respectively, with 11 bases between them. The CDR3 loop is CASSFPSGMNTEAFF. CDR3 bases: TGTGCCAGCAGCTTCCCTTCTGGCATGAACACTGAAGCTTTCTTT.

The rearrangement joins TRBV7-9 to TRBJ1-3; D is ambiguous. Germline V CDR1 and CDR2: SEHNR, FQNEAQ (reference sequence). This CDR3 contains 16 residues. The germline V and J ends were trimmed by 1 base and 0 bases, with 10 bases remaining between them. CDR3 sequence: CASSLGLTSSGNTIYF. In nucleotides, the CDR3 is TGTGCCAGCAGCTTAGGTCTGACTAGCTCTGGAAACACCATATATTTT. The full variable domain, with the rest looked up from reference TRBV7-9 and TRBJ1-3, is DTGVSQNPRHKITKRGQNVTFRCDPISEHNRLYWYRQTLGQGPEFLTYFQNEAQLEKSRLLSDRFSAERPKGSFSTLEIQRTEQGDSAMYLCASSLGLTSSGNTIYFGEGSWLTVV.

This clonotype was seen repeatedly, ten times or more. CDR3 DNA: TGTGCCAGCAGTACCCCTGACAGGGGGGAGACCCAGTACTTC. Its translation: CASSTPDRGETQYF. V gene TRBV12-3 or TRBV12-4 combines with J gene TRBJ2-5; 9 positions agree with TRBD1. The CDR3 consists of 14 residues. Trimming cost V 5 bases and J 5 bases; bases outside gene matches: 6.

Comments on this clonotype: The junction departs from the called germline gene at one end, perhaps through a read error. This sequence joins TRBV6-1 and TRBJ1-1; D ambiguous. The CDR3 contains 15 residues. In germline, CDR1 is MNHNS, CDR2 SASEGT. This CDR3 is CASSPTRAGSTEASF. CDR3 DNA: TGTGCCAGCAGCCCTACGAGGGCGGGGAGCACTGAAGCTTCCTTT.

The chain couples TRBV6-1 to TRBJ2-1; 14 positions match TRBD2. Germline V gene lookup returns CDR1 MNHNS and CDR2 SASEGT. The CDR3 runs 15 residues. Germline trimming cut 5 bases from V and 7 bases from J; bases unmatched to any gene: 4. The CDR3 bases are TGTGCCAGCAGTCCAAGGACTAGCGGGAGGAATGAGCAGTTCTTC. This gives the protein CASSPRTSGRNEQFF.

The chain couples TRBV12-3 or TRBV12-4 to TRBJ2-1; 8 nucleotides line up with TRBD2. The CDR3 extends over 13 amino acids. J gave up 8 bases and V 4 bases, and 4 bases lay outside the gene matches. DNA of the CDR3: TGTGCCAGCAGTTCACCGACTAGCGATGAGCAGTTCTTC. It yields the protein CASSSPTSDEQFF.

The chain is built from TRBV19 and TRBJ2-5; 8 nucleotides line up with TRBD2. In germline, CDR1 is LNHDA, CDR2 SQIVND (reference sequence). V dropped 7 bases and J dropped 5; count of bases not matched to a gene: 9. This CDR3 comprises 14 residues. CDR3 residues: CASNSGGAIETQYF. CDR3 DNA sequence: TGTGCCAGTAATTCCGGGGGGGCAATCGAGACCCAGTACTTC.

The V call is TRBV29-1, the J call TRBJ1-2, with TRBD1 identical over 9 bases. This CDR3 contains 13 residues. Germline V gene lookup returns CDR1 SQVTM and CDR2 ANQGSEA. The trim removed 6 bases at V and 5 bases at J, leaving 7 bases unmatched. CDR3 sequence: CSVRGQGGYGYTF. CDR3 nucleotide sequence: TGCAGCGTACGGGGACAGGGTGGTTATGGCTACACCTTC.

This clonotype has ten or more counts. V and J are TRBV11-2 and TRBJ2-3, with D hard to call. V dropped 1 base and J dropped 0 bases, with 14 bases sitting between them. The CDR3 loop spans 17 amino acids. Looked up from germline, CDR1 is SGHAT and CDR2 is FQNNGV. In DNA form, the CDR3 reads TGTGCCAGCAGCTTAGCCGGTGCAGGCCCGAGCACAGATACGCAGTATTTT. Encoded protein: CASSLAGAGPSTDTQYF.

The V call is TRBV12-3 or TRBV12-4, the J call TRBJ2-5; weak D call: TRBD2 (6 bases). V was clipped by 2 bases and J by 5 bases, with 12 bases between them. The CDR3 totals 14 residues. The CDR3 DNA reads as TGTGCCAGCAGTTTAAGGCCCGCGGGGGAGACCCAGTACTTC. Translation gives CASSLRPAGETQYF.

This clonotype was observed at least ten times. This chain uses TRBV6-2 or TRBV6-3 with TRBJ1-5; 8 nucleotides agree with TRBD1. The CDR3 spans 17 residues. V was clipped by 2 bases and J by 9 bases; unmatched bases: 15. Germline V gene sequence: CDR1 MNHEY, CDR2 SVGEGT. CDR3 residues: CASSYTRAPGGGGPQHF. Written as DNA, the CDR3 is TGTGCCAGCAGTTACACTCGAGCCCCAGGGGGCGGAGGGCCCCAGCATTTT.

This chain uses TRBV2 with TRBJ1-2; possible D gene TRBD1, 6 bases. CDR1 is SNHLY and CDR2 is FYNNEI in the germline V gene. The CDR3 length is 14 residues. The V end lost 5 bases, the J end lost 8 bases, and 18 bases lay between the germline ends. CDR3 coding DNA: TGTGCCAGCAGTCCTACCCTAGCCAGGGGAGGCTACACCTTC. Its translation: CASSPTLARGGYTF.

This clonotype was recorded a few times. The chain has TRBV24-1 and TRBJ2-2; 10 positions match TRBD2. The CDR3 covers 16 residues. V was clipped by 7 bases and J by 1 base; unmatched bases: 5. CDR1 is KGHDR and CDR2 is SFDVKD in the germline V gene. The CDR3 here is CATRPSGGENTGELFF. Here the CDR3 DNA reads TGTGCCACCAGGCCCAGCGGGGGGGAGAACACCGGGGAGCTGTTTTTT.

Ten or more counts support this clonotype. V gene TRBV5-1 combines with J gene TRBJ2-2, with 10 bases identical to TRBD2. The CDR3 extends over 16 amino acids. Germline V gene sequence: CDR1 SGHRS, CDR2 YFSETQ. Unmatched junction bases numbered 2, after V lost 1 base and J lost 2 bases. CDR3 sequence (DNA): TGCGCCAGCAGCTTGAGACTAGCGGGCAACACCGGGGAGCTGTTTTTT. Amino acids: CASSLRLAGNTGELFF.

This clonotype was recorded at least ten times. V usage is TRBV5-1 and J usage is TRBJ1-1; unclear D gene. Between the trimmed V and J ends, which lost 4 bases and 4 bases, there was a span of 14 bases. In germline, CDR1 is SGHRS, CDR2 YFSETQ. This CDR3 region has 14 residues. The CDR3 loop reads CASSRETASTEAFF. The CDR3 nucleotides read TGCGCCAGCAGCCGAGAAACTGCCTCCACTGAAGCTTTCTTT.

This clonotype was picked up many times. This rearrangement joins TRBV6-5 to TRBJ1-1; TRBD1 aligns across 8 bases. V was pared by 2 bases and J by 5 bases, with 7 bases of the junction left unmatched. CDR1 is MNHEY and CDR2 is SVGAGI in the germline V gene. The CDR3 extends over 15 amino acids. CDR3 region: CASSYRPDRGTEAFF. CDR3 in DNA: TGTGCCAGCAGTTACCGCCCCGACAGGGGTACTGAAGCTTTCTTT.

This clonotype has at least ten counts. This chain's CDR3 is CASSSGTSGGAGEQYF. The CDR3 nucleotides are TGTGCCAGCAGCTCCGGGACTAGCGGGGGGGCTGGGGAGCAGTACTTC. This chain uses TRBV7-2 with TRBJ2-7, with 16 bases that match TRBD2. The germline CDR1 and CDR2 sequences are SGHTA and FQGNSA. The CDR3 is 16 residues long. Trimming removed 4 bases from V and 7 bases from J; junction bases left unmatched: 7. The whole variable domain, remainder taken from reference TRBV7-2 and TRBJ2-7, is GAGVSQSPSNKVTEKGKDVELRCDPISGHTALYWYRQSLGQGLEFLIYFQGNSAPDKSGLPSDRFSAERTGGSVSTLTIQRTQQEDSAVYLCASSSGTSGGAGEQYFGPGTRLTVT.